This T cell receptor (beta chain) was sequenced in a study of early T cells in non-severe SARS-CoV-2 infection. TCRdb reprocessed the 5' RACE reads with MiXCR, giving one entry per CDR3 protein. The sample shows fewer than 35,000 distinct CDR3 sequences, over 4.5% of them seen only once. This CDR3 has 16 amino acids. V was clipped by 1 base and J by 2 bases; unmatched bases: 5. In germline, CDR1 is MGHRA, CDR2 YSYEKL. This clonotype was observed a handful of times. J is TRBJ2-3 and V is TRBV4-1; 8 bases line up with TRBD1. Sequencing was performed on whole blood. The receptor was isolated from an adult who was a healthcare worker with PCR-confirmed SARS-CoV-2 infection or an uninfected control (not recorded which). The CDR3 region is CASSQGQGPITDTQYF. In DNA form, the CDR3 reads TGCGCCAGCAGCCAAGGACAGGGGCCGATCACAGATACGCAGTATTTT.